This TCR beta chain was captured in a study of low-dose radiotherapy and immunotherapy resistance in tumors. The CDR3 length is 16 residues. V trimming: 5 bases; J trimming: 1 base; junction bases outside the gene matches: 6. Germline V lookup: CDR1 SGHDN, CDR2 FVKESK. This clonotype was detected ten times or more. Alpha- and beta-chain coverage of first-strand cDNA came from TRAV- and TRBV-specific primers. It was with a constant-region primer and a V-primer adapter that TCRs were amplified over roughly 19 PCR cycles. TCRdb fed the reads into MiXCR, producing one record per CDR3 protein. This table has 64,000 or so distinct CDR3 sequences, roughly 31% appearing once. Time point in this sample: before trial treatment.

The V and J genes are TRBV14 and TRBJ2-3; TRBD2 matches at 10 bases. This sequence was found in a female donor with ovarian cancer. This sample comprised PBMCs, obtained before treatment. CDR3 residues: CASSSLAGRGTDTQYF. The CDR3 DNA reads TGTGCCAGCAGCTCACTAGCGGGAAGGGGCACAGATACGCAGTATTTT.